These 9 T cell receptor beta chains originate from one sample sequenced in a study of blood T cell repertoires in COVID-19. The protocol was immunoSEQ multiplex PCR, while the TCRdb copy is restricted to in-frame clones and leaves out a portion. The sample lists a few hundred thousand clones, approximately 86% occurring once. The sequenced sample consisted of peripheral blood. Every receptor here comes from a man between 60 and 75 years old with acute or convalescent COVID-19.

There are a few counts of this clone. The V call is TRBV29-1, the J call TRBJ2-7; 8 bases fit TRBD1. The CDR3 consists of 14 residues. Looked up from germline, CDR1 is SQVTM and CDR2 is ANQGSEA. The J segment lost 5 bases and the V segment lost 5 bases, leaving 11 bases of the junction unmatched. CDR3 amino acids: CSVRLSQGGNEQYF. In DNA, the CDR3 is TGCAGCGTTCGATTGTCACAGGGGGGCAACGAGCAGTACTTC.

The genes are TRBV3-1 (or the pseudogene TRBV3-2) and TRBJ1-3, with D unclear. CDR1 and CDR2 (germline): LGHDT, YNNKEL (reference sequence). V was pared by 0 bases and J by 0 bases, with 9 bases between. This CDR3 has 16 amino acids. The CDR3 is CASSQDAVNSGNTIYF. The CDR3 DNA reads as TGTGCCAGCAGCCAAGATGCAGTAAACTCTGGAAACACCATATATTTT.

The rearrangement joins TRBV11-3 to TRBJ2-7; possible D gene TRBD1, 5 bases. The germline V gene encodes CDR1 SGHNT and CDR2 YENEEA. V lost 4 bases and J 6 bases, leaving 16 bases between the germline ends. This CDR3 has 14 residues. This CDR3 is CASSSSRAASEQYF. The CDR3, as DNA: TGTGCCAGCAGCTCATCCAGGGCTGCGTCCGAGCAGTACTTC. Filled out from reference TRBV11-3 and TRBJ2-7, the complete variable domain reads EAGVVQSPRYKIIEKKQPVAFWCNPISGHNTLYWYLQNLGQGPELLIRYENEEAVDDSQLPKDRFSAERLKGVDSTLKIQPAELGDSAVYLCASSSSRAASEQYFGPGTRLTVT.

About this clone itself: The same CDR3 also results from other DNA sequences found in this sample. The V call is TRBV5-1, the J call TRBJ1-4, with 9 bases fitting TRBD1. With V trimmed by 3 bases and J by 7 bases, 4 bases remained unmatched. The CDR3 is made up of 14 amino acids. CDR1 and CDR2 (germline): SGHRS, YFSETQ. In DNA form, the CDR3 reads TGCGCCAGCAGCTCACAGGGGGCGCGTGAAAAACTGTTTTTT. It translates to CASSSQGAREKLFF.

This rearrangement joins TRBV19 to TRBJ2-7; TRBD1 matches at 8 bases. Germline values: CDR1 LNHDA, CDR2 SQIVND (reference sequence). This CDR3 spans 14 amino acids. Trimming at V came to 6 bases and at J to 0 bases, leaving 4 bases not matched to a gene. CDR3: CASSDRGFSYEQYF. CDR3 bases: TGTGCCAGTAGCGACAGGGGATTCTCCTACGAGCAGTACTTC.

The CDR3 loop is CASSSPLRDRGQGNIQYF. The CDR3 bases are TGTGCCAGCAGTTCCCCGTTACGGGACAGGGGGCAGGGAAACATTCAGTACTTC. The V call is TRBV27, the J call TRBJ2-4; 12 bases match TRBD1. Trimming at V came to 4 bases and at J to 6 bases, leaving 13 bases not matched to a gene. Germline CDR1 is MNHEY and CDR2 is SMNVEV (reference sequence). The CDR3 runs to 18 residues.

The J gene is TRBJ2-7, the V gene TRBV3-1 (or the pseudogene TRBV3-2), with 9 bases fitting TRBD1. CDR3 length: 15 residues. The trim removed 4 bases at V and 2 bases at J, leaving 6 bases unmatched. Germline CDR1 is LGHDT and CDR2 is YNNKEL (reference sequence). Here the CDR3 reads CASSPTGTGTYEQYF. CDR3 coding DNA: TGTGCCAGCAGCCCGACCGGGACAGGGACCTACGAGCAGTACTTC.

This clone has only one observation. CDR3 in amino acids: CASSQRAGTLHF. DNA of the CDR3: TGTGCCAGCAGCCAACGTGCAGGGACCCTCCACTTT. V gene TRBV14 combines with J gene TRBJ1-6; D is possibly TRBD1 (5 bases). The germline gives CDR1 SGHDN, CDR2 FVKESK. V dropped 2 bases and J dropped 14 bases, with 10 bases sitting between them. The CDR3 is 12 residues long.

V gene TRBV7-2 combines with J gene TRBJ1-2; 7 positions agree with TRBD1. The CDR3 sequence is 15 residues long. Germline lookup yields CDR1 SGHTA and CDR2 FQGNSA. The J segment lost 2 bases and the V segment lost 5 bases, leaving 8 bases of the junction unmatched. The CDR3 DNA reads TGTGCCAGCAGCCCGGGTAAGGACAGGAACTATGGCTACACCTTC. It is translated as CASSPGKDRNYGYTF.